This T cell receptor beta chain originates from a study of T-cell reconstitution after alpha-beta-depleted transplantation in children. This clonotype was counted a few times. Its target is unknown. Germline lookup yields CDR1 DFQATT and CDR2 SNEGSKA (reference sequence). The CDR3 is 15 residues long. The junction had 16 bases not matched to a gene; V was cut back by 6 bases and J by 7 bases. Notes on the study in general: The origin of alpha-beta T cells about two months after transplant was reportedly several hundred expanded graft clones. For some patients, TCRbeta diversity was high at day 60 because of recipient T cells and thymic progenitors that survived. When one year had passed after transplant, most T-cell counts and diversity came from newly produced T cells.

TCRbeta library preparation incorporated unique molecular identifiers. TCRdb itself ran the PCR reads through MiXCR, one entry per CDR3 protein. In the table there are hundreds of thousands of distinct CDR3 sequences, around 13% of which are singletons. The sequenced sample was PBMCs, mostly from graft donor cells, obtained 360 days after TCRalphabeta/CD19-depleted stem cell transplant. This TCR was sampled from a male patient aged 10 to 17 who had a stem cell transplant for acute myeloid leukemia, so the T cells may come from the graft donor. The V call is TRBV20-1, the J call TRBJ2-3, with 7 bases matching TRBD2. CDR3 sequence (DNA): TGCAGTGCCGAGGCGGGAGCGGGAACGATTTATACGCAGTATTTT. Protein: CSAEAGAGTIYTQYF.